The clone carrying this TCR beta chain has only a few counts. Antigen: not known. This sample is part of a study of T-cell reconstitution after alpha-beta-depleted transplantation in children. Study-wide results and caveats: One year after transplant, T-cell counts and diversity came mostly from newly produced T cells. For some patients, TCRbeta diversity was high at day 60 because of recipient T cells and thymic progenitors that survived. Reported findings indicate that, about two months after transplant, alpha-beta T cells came from several hundred expanded clones, which were derived from non-depleted graft cells.

Unique molecular identifiers were incorporated into the prepared TCRbeta library. In TCRdb, the PCR reads were re-called with MiXCR into one record per CDR3 protein. The sample carries approximately 110,000 distinct CDR3 sequences, approximately 10% recorded once. Germline V gives CDR1 SEHNR, CDR2 FQNEAQ (reference sequence). The V gene end was trimmed by 1 base and the J gene end by 5 bases; junction bases not matched to a gene: 7. The CDR3 is 16 residues long. The sequence was obtained from a boy between 2 and 10 years old with acute lymphoblastic leukemia, due to receive a stem cell transplant. Sequenced here: PBMCs, sampled before TCRalphabeta/CD19-depleted stem cell transplant. The rearrangement joins TRBV7-9 to TRBJ2-1; 8 positions match TRBD2. CDR3: CASSLGGLGRNNEQFF. CDR3 bases: TGTGCCAGCAGCTTAGGGGGACTAGGTCGTAACAATGAGCAGTTCTTC.